This T cell receptor (beta chain) was captured in a study of CD8 T cells in Susac syndrome. RNA, at about 0.45 to 1 ug, was reverse transcribed with random hexamers. The immunoSEQ assay covered 54 Vbeta and 13 Jbeta segments for CDR3. TCRdb re-called the immunoSEQ multiplex PCR reads through MiXCR, storing one row per CDR3 protein. Found here are almost 450,000 distinct CDR3 sequences, around 85% of them singletons; the top ten hold 0.09% to 0.15%. Per germline, CDR1 SGHDT and CDR2 YYEEEE. With V trimmed by 0 bases and J by 0 bases, 12 bases remained unmatched. This CDR3 comprises 19 residues. The specimen was CD8+ T cells from PBMCs. This TCR derives from a human donor with multiple sclerosis. The chain recombines TRBV5-6 with TRBJ1-3; the match to TRBD1 covers 7 bases. Here the CDR3 reads CASSLAGTATSYSGNTIYF. CDR3 nucleotides: TGTGCCAGCAGCTTGGCCGGGACAGCTACCTCGTACTCTGGAAACACCATATATTTT.